What follows are 19 T cell receptor beta chains derived from one specimen sequenced in a study of vaccination and CD4 T cells after COVID-19. Their antigens remain unidentified. Cultured CD4+ T cells had their DNA profiled by the Oncomine TCR Beta short-read assay. Using its own MiXCR run on the PCR reads, TCRdb lists one record per CDR3 protein. The table shows around 7,000 distinct CDR3 sequences, with about 45% occurring only once. The sample's treatment: 10-day PBMC culture with coronavirus spike peptide pools or control peptides (ViraFEST assay). Gathering of the CD4+ T cells, from the unexposed donor, took place before the COVID-19 pandemic (2011-2018). The sample taken for sequencing was CD4+ T cells from blood, cultured in vitro. These receptors originate from a human donor in good health.

The genes are TRBV6-4 and TRBJ2-7; D might be TRBD2 (6 bases). This CDR3 is 16 amino acids long. V lost 4 bases and J lost 3, with 19 bases in between. Germline values: CDR1 MRHNA, CDR2 SNTAGT. As DNA, the CDR3 is TGTGCCAGCAGTGCCCCGGGACTCGAGGACCTCTACGAGCAGTACTTC. Its protein product is CASSAPGLEDLYEQYF.

The V and J genes are TRBV19 and TRBJ2-2, with 9 bases lining up with TRBD1. Germline V lookup: CDR1 LNHDA, CDR2 SQIVND (reference sequence). The V and J ends lost 9 bases and 7 bases, in that order; junction bases with no gene match: 9. The CDR3 has 14 amino acids. The CDR3 DNA reads as TGTGCCAGCCTCCCGGGACAGGGTTACGGGGAGCTGTTTTTT. Translating it yields CASLPGQGYGELFF.

The chain carries TRBV6-1 and TRBJ1-6, with a tentative D call TRBD1 (6 bases). The germline gives CDR1 MNHNS, CDR2 SASEGT. With 3 bases removed from V and 16 bases from J, the gap between germline ends came to 10 bases. The CDR3 sequence is 11 residues long. This chain's CDR3 is CASSETGPLHF. The CDR3 DNA reads TGTGCCAGCAGTGAGACAGGACCGCTCCACTTT.

The chain has TRBV7-2 and TRBJ2-3, with D hard to call. Trimming left V 4 bases short and J 2 bases short, with 19 bases between. CDR1 is SGHTA and CDR2 is FQGNSA in the germline V gene. The CDR3 has 17 residues. The CDR3 loop reads CASSSRPTSAYTDTQYF. DNA for the CDR3: TGTGCCAGCAGCTCTCGGCCAACGTCTGCTTACACAGATACGCAGTATTTT.

This clonotype was observed a few times. The chain combines TRBV5-4 with TRBJ1-1, with a weak D call TRBD1 (5 bases). Trimming removed 4 bases at V and 1 base at J, with 14 bases between. The CDR3 is 15 amino acids. Germline V gene data show CDR1 as SGHNT and CDR2 as YYREEE (reference sequence). The chain's CDR3 is CASSEGTSRNTEAFF. The CDR3 region has the DNA TGTGCCAGCAGCGAAGGGACTTCTCGGAACACTGAAGCTTTCTTT.

DNA for the CDR3: TGTGCCAGCAGCCCCTTAGGCAGAGGGACCCAAGAGACCCAGTACTTC. Its protein product is CASSPLGRGTQETQYF. The rearrangement joins TRBV7-7 to TRBJ2-5; D tentatively reads TRBD1 or TRBD2 (5 bases each). The CDR3 is 16 amino acids. Germline V gives CDR1 SSHAT, CDR2 FNYEAQ (reference sequence). The ends were cut back, 5 bases at V and 1 base at J, with 17 bases in the middle. The full variable domain, with the rest looked up from reference TRBV7-7 and TRBJ2-5, is GAGVSQSPRYKVTKRGQDVTLRCDPISSHATLYWYQQALGQGPEFLTYFNYEAQPDKSGLPSDRFSAERPEGSISTLTIQRTEQRDSAMYRCASSPLGRGTQETQYFGPGTRLLVL.

This clonotype was seen only a few times. The V gene is TRBV12-3 or TRBV12-4, the J gene TRBJ1-2; possible D gene TRBD1, 6 bases. This CDR3 has 17 residues. V dropped 10 bases and J dropped 0 bases, with 24 bases sitting between them. The CDR3 loop is CATQGKGRGIPNYGYTF. In DNA, the CDR3 is TGTGCCACCCAGGGGAAGGGGAGGGGTATCCCTAACTATGGCTACACCTTC.

The V gene is TRBV28, the J gene TRBJ1-2; 7 nucleotides line up with TRBD1. There are 14 residues in the CDR3. Germline values: CDR1 MDHEN, CDR2 SYDVKM. The ends lost 4 bases at V and 4 bases at J; junction bases unmatched: 6. CDR3 protein: CASSSPGGSYGYTF. In DNA form, the CDR3 reads TGTGCCAGCAGTTCCCCAGGGGGAAGCTATGGCTACACCTTC.

The CDR3 loop is CASSYGRNQETQYF. The CDR3 DNA follows: TGTGCCAGCAGTTACGGCAGAAACCAAGAGACCCAGTACTTC. J is TRBJ2-5 and V is TRBV6-5; D not resolved. Trimming stripped 2 bases from V and 0 bases from J, with 7 bases between. CDR1 and CDR2 (germline): MNHEY, SVGAGI. The CDR3 is 14 residues long.

The V gene is TRBV6-2 or TRBV6-3, the J gene TRBJ2-5; 13 bases line up with TRBD2. Trimming at V came to 8 bases and at J to 9 bases, leaving 15 bases not matched to a gene. The CDR3 sequence is 16 residues long. The germline CDR1 and CDR2 sequences are MNHEY and SVGEGT. The CDR3 here is CASSTRGLAGREAQYF. Here the CDR3 DNA reads TGTGCCAGCTCTACACGGGGACTAGCGGGGCGGGAGGCCCAGTACTTC.

The V and J genes are TRBV2 and TRBJ1-5; D is undetermined. CDR3 length equals 15 residues. V was clipped by 2 bases and J by 2 bases, with 10 bases between them. In germline, CDR1 is SNHLY, CDR2 FYNNEI. DNA for the CDR3: TGTGCCAGCAGTGAATCGCGGTGGGGCAATCAGCCCCAGCATTTT. Translating it yields CASSESRWGNQPQHF.

The chain is built from TRBV20-1 and TRBJ2-7, with a possible D match to TRBD1 (5 bases). The CDR3 runs to 12 residues. V was pared by 0 bases and J by 6 bases, with 9 bases between. Germline CDR1 reads DFQATT; CDR2 reads SNEGSKA (reference sequence). In nucleotides, the CDR3 is TGCAGTGCTAGAGATAGGGGAACCGAGCAGTACTTC. Translating gives CSARDRGTEQYF.

The rearrangement joins TRBV6-2 or TRBV6-3 to TRBJ2-1, with D possibly matching TRBD1 (6 bases). Trimming took 4 bases from V and 5 from J, leaving 18 bases between them. CDR3 length: 16 residues. Germline V gene sequence: CDR1 MNHEY, CDR2 SVGEGT. CDR3 amino acids: CASSSLGLGHDNEQFF. CDR3 DNA: TGTGCCAGCAGTTCACTAGGGCTGGGACATGACAATGAGCAGTTCTTC.

In this sample, this clonotype turned up a few times. V is TRBV20-1 and J is TRBJ2-3; D is unclear. Germline lookup yields CDR1 DFQATT and CDR2 SNEGSKA (reference sequence). The germline V and J ends were trimmed by 1 base and 0 bases, with 8 bases remaining between them. This CDR3 is 14 amino acids long. The CDR3 spells CSARVLASTDTQYF. CDR3 DNA sequence: TGCAGTGCTAGAGTTTTGGCTAGCACAGATACGCAGTATTTT.

The chain links TRBV6-5 to TRBJ2-5; TRBD1 or TRBD2 may be the D gene (5 bases each). V was clipped by 0 bases and J by 1 base, with 15 bases between them. Germline loops: CDR1 MNHEY, CDR2 SVGAGI. The CDR3 is made up of 17 amino acids. As DNA, the CDR3 is TGTGCCAGCAGTTACTCGGGACCCCTCGGGGTCCAAGAGACCCAGTACTTC. It translates to CASSYSGPLGVQETQYF.

This clonotype was counted a few times. This chain uses TRBV20-1 with TRBJ1-1; unclear D gene. Germline V gives CDR1 DFQATT, CDR2 SNEGSKA (reference sequence). The CDR3 has 15 amino acids. The V end lost 5 bases, the J end lost 3 bases, and 19 bases lay between the germline ends. This CDR3 reads CSASNAGRRDTEAFF. The CDR3 nucleotides are TGCAGTGCTTCCAACGCGGGCCGGCGGGACACTGAAGCTTTCTTT.

This chain joins TRBV7-2 and TRBJ1-6; the match to TRBD1 covers 7 bases. CDR3 length: 18 residues. J lost 0 bases, V lost 0 bases, and 5 bases had no gene match. Germline lookup yields CDR1 SGHTA and CDR2 FQGNSA. CDR3 residues: CASSLAMTGSSYNSPLHF. For the CDR3, the DNA is TGTGCCAGCAGCTTAGCGATGACAGGGAGCTCCTATAATTCACCCCTCCACTTT. Full variable domain (rest looked up from reference TRBV7-2 and TRBJ1-6): GAGVSQSPSNKVTEKGKDVELRCDPISGHTALYWYRQSLGQGLEFLIYFQGNSAPDKSGLPSDRFSAERTGGSVSTLTIQRTQQEDSAVYLCASSLAMTGSSYNSPLHFGNGTRLTVT.

The rearrangement joins TRBV15 to TRBJ1-1; D uncertain. The germline V gene encodes CDR1 LNHNV and CDR2 YYDKDF (reference sequence). V was clipped by 3 bases and J by 2 bases, with 10 bases between them. The CDR3 consists of 14 residues. CDR3 loop: CATSSGSANTEAFF. Written as DNA, the CDR3 is TGTGCCACCAGCAGCGGGTCTGCTAACACTGAAGCTTTCTTT.

The J gene is TRBJ1-1, the V gene TRBV6-1, with D maybe TRBD1 (6 bases). Deletions cut 3 bases from V and 11 bases from J, with 16 bases between. CDR1 and CDR2 (germline): MNHNS, SASEGT. The CDR3 has 13 residues. CDR3 residues: CASSDGQRGFAFF. In DNA, the CDR3 is TGTGCCAGCAGTGACGGACAGCGTGGATTCGCTTTCTTT.